This TCR beta chain originates from a study of T cell responses to AZD1222 COVID-19 vaccine. Findings of the study overall: Only 5 or 6 people who got AZD1222 tested seropositive at baseline.

The study pooled second doses at about 4 or about 12 weeks. The V gene's germline CDR1 is SGHTA and CDR2 FQGNSA. V lost 2 bases and J lost 3; bases outside the gene matches: 7. The CDR3 length is 16 residues. Only in-frame clones appear in the TCRdb table, and some are missing; sequencing was by immunoSEQ multiplex PCR. Of just under 75,000 clones in the sample, 80% were seen once. On this clone: Its specificity is unknown.

This chain joins TRBV7-2 and TRBJ2-1; 7 nucleotides align to TRBD2. This clonotype was obtained from an adult who received the AZD1222 COVID-19 vaccine. Sequences were derived from peripheral blood, sampled 28 days after the second AZD1222 dose. The CDR3 sequence is CASSLRAGQLYNEQFF. The CDR3 nucleotides read TGTGCCAGCAGCTTAAGAGCGGGGCAACTCTACAATGAGCAGTTCTTC.